In this sample, the clone carrying this TCR beta chain turned up a few times. Antigen: not known. This entry comes from a study of cytomegalovirus exposure and HLA in healthy donors. Study information: Out of fewer than 400 genotyped donors, about 84% belonged to the Caucasian-associated ancestry cluster.

The PCR used 60 Vbeta and 13 Jbeta primers. Clones were read by immunoSEQ multiplex PCR, and TCRdb kept only the in-frame ones, dropping some. This sample carries some 60,000 clones, 80% of them seen once, and the ten largest clones take about 6.5%. Study-wide points: There were about 160 TCR beta chains listed as cytomegalovirus-associated. The classifier was said to identify cytomegalovirus status with high specificity and sensitivity. Some public TCRs appeared in many individuals, while most sequences were rare.

The source material was PBMCs. The clonotype originates from a male donor in good health and CMV-seronegative.

The CDR3 protein is CASRTGTSGYNEQFF. In DNA form, the CDR3 reads TGTGCCAGTAGAACCGGGACTAGCGGCTACAATGAGCAGTTCTTC. The rearrangement uses TRBV19 and TRBJ2-1; 11 bases are shared with TRBD2. The CDR3 loop spans 15 amino acids. Unmatched junction bases numbered 4, after V lost 6 bases and J lost 3 bases. CDR1 LNHDA and CDR2 SQIVND come from the germline V gene (reference sequence). Full variable domain (missing parts from reference TRBV19 and TRBJ2-1): DGGITQSPKYLFRKEGQNVTLSCEQNLNHDAMYWYRQDPGQGLRLIYYSQIVNDFQKGDIAEGYSVSREKKESFPLTVTSAQKNPTAFYLCASRTGTSGYNEQFFGPGTRLTVL.